Listed below are T cell receptor beta chains from one sample, sequenced in a study of shared clonotypes between healthy human individuals. Using immunoSEQ multiplex PCR, the repertoire was profiled, and TCRdb retains in-frame clones only, with some absent. The sample includes some 790,000 clones, just under 75% of them seen just once. The sample taken for sequencing was memory CD4+ T cells sorted from blood. These receptor sequences come from a young woman in good health. CDR3s include the opening cysteine and the closing phenylalanine or tryptophan. The order of the fields is clone size, D gene, CDR3 length, J gene, V gene, CDR3 DNA, CDR3 protein. A D gene is named only where the DNA matches it firmly. A row's size may be missing; if present it is once, few, many or a size class.

abundance: many; d_gene: TRBD2; len: 17; j_gene: TRBJ2-1; v_gene: TRBV7-2; CDR3nt: TGTGCCAGCAGCCCCCAAGGGACGCGGACTAGATACAATGAGCAGTTCTTC; CDR3aa: CASSPQGTRTRYNEQFF
abundance: NA; d_gene: TRBD2; len: 17; j_gene: TRBJ2-1; v_gene: TRBV4-1; CDR3nt: TGCGCCAGCAGCCAAGTTGACATGGGACTAGCGGGAGGGCCGCAGTTCTTC; CDR3aa: CASSQVDMGLAGGPQFF
abundance: NA; d_gene: NA; len: 11; j_gene: TRBJ2-5; v_gene: TRBV28; CDR3nt: TGTGCCAGCAGTTTTTTGAAGACCCAGTACTTC; CDR3aa: CASSFLKTQYF
abundance: NA; d_gene: TRBD2; len: 15; j_gene: TRBJ2-3; v_gene: TRBV5-1; CDR3nt: TGCGCCAGCAGCTTGGCCGCGGGAGGCACAGATACGCAGTATTTT; CDR3aa: CASSLAAGGTDTQYF
abundance: NA; d_gene: NA; len: 14; j_gene: TRBJ1-1; v_gene: TRBV6-1; CDR3nt: TGTGCCAGCAGTGTTGGACAAGTGAACACTGAAGCTTTCTTT; CDR3aa: CASSVGQVNTEAFF
abundance: NA; d_gene: NA; len: 13; j_gene: TRBJ1-1; v_gene: TRBV7-8; CDR3nt: TGTGCCAGCAGCTACGAGATGAACACTGAAGCTTTCTTT; CDR3aa: CASSYEMNTEAFF
abundance: NA; d_gene: NA; len: 17; j_gene: TRBJ1-1; v_gene: TRBV4-2; CDR3nt: TGTGCCAGCAGCCAAGAAAGGGCTGCTTCAATGAACACTGAAGCTTTCTTT; CDR3aa: CASSQERAASMNTEAFF
abundance: NA; d_gene: NA; len: 16; j_gene: TRBJ2-2; v_gene: TRBV9; CDR3nt: TGTGCCAGCAGCGTAGCGAGCCAGGGTTGGGTCGGGGAGCTGTTTTTT; CDR3aa: CASSVASQGWVGELFF
abundance: few; d_gene: TRBD2; len: 17; j_gene: TRBJ2-3; v_gene: TRBV29-1; CDR3nt: TGCAGCGTCTCAGGGACTAGCGGGCGCCCTCTCACAGATACGCAGTATTTT; CDR3aa: CSVSGTSGRPLTDTQYF
abundance: NA; d_gene: NA; len: 13; j_gene: TRBJ2-1; v_gene: TRBV7-2; CDR3nt: TGTGCCAGCAGCTCCGGTGTTTACAATGAGCAGTTCTTC; CDR3aa: CASSSGVYNEQFF
abundance: NA; d_gene: NA; len: 12; j_gene: TRBJ2-1; v_gene: TRBV29-1; CDR3nt: TGCAGCGTTGTCTCCAGCTCGAATGAGCAGTTCTTC; CDR3aa: CSVVSSSNEQFF
abundance: NA; d_gene: NA; len: 15; j_gene: TRBJ2-7; v_gene: TRBV28; CDR3nt: TGTGCCAGCATACCGAGGGGTGGCAGACTTAGCGAGCAGTACTTC; CDR3aa: CASIPRGGRLSEQYF
abundance: once; d_gene: TRBD2; len: 15; j_gene: TRBJ2-7; v_gene: TRBV5-6; CDR3nt: TGTGCCAGCAGCTTGGTGAGCGGGGGATCCTACGAGCAGTACTTC; CDR3aa: CASSLVSGGSYEQYF
abundance: NA; d_gene: NA; len: 13; j_gene: TRBJ1-1; v_gene: TRBV6-4; CDR3nt: TGTGCCAGCAGTGAGTTGGTTAACACTGAAGCTTTCTTT; CDR3aa: CASSELVNTEAFF
abundance: NA; d_gene: TRBD1; len: 13; j_gene: TRBJ2-3; v_gene: TRBV27; CDR3nt: TGTGCCAGCAACGAACAGGGGACAGATACGCAGTATTTT; CDR3aa: CASNEQGTDTQYF
abundance: NA; d_gene: TRBD1; len: 15; j_gene: TRBJ1-5; v_gene: TRBV18; CDR3nt: TGTGCCAGCTCACCGAGACAGGGTCGGAATCAGCCCCAGCATTTT; CDR3aa: CASSPRQGRNQPQHF
abundance: NA; d_gene: NA; len: 15; j_gene: TRBJ2-7; v_gene: TRBV1; CDR3nt: TGCACCAGCAGCCAAGACCCAGGGTGCCCCTACGAGCAGTACTTC; CDR3aa: CTSSQDPGCPYEQYF
abundance: NA; d_gene: TRBD1; len: 17; j_gene: TRBJ1-1; v_gene: TRBV7-3; CDR3nt: TGTGCCAGCAGCTTAGTAGGGACAGGATACATGAACACTGAAGCTTTCTTT; CDR3aa: CASSLVGTGYMNTEAFF
abundance: NA; d_gene: NA; len: 13; j_gene: TRBJ2-2; v_gene: TRBV7-9; CDR3nt: TGTGCCAGCAGCTTATTGAGCACCGGGGAGCTGTTTTTT; CDR3aa: CASSLLSTGELFF
abundance: few; d_gene: NA; len: 13; j_gene: TRBJ1-1; v_gene: TRBV5-1; CDR3nt: TGCGCCAGCAGCCGTAACGGGAACACTGAAGCTTTCTTT; CDR3aa: CASSRNGNTEAFF
abundance: NA; d_gene: TRBD2; len: 16; j_gene: TRBJ2-2; v_gene: TRBV7-2; CDR3nt: TGTGCCAGCAGCTTACTAGCGGGGTCGAACACCGGGGAGCTGTTTTTT; CDR3aa: CASSLLAGSNTGELFF
abundance: NA; d_gene: NA; len: 15; j_gene: TRBJ2-5; v_gene: TRBV5-1; CDR3nt: TGCGCCAGCAGCTTGCGAACCCGGGGGCAAGAGACCCAGTACTTC; CDR3aa: CASSLRTRGQETQYF
abundance: NA; d_gene: NA; len: 16; j_gene: TRBJ1-1; v_gene: TRBV10-3; CDR3nt: TGTGCCATCAGTGAGTCCCCGGCGGGGCAGAACACTGAAGCTTTCTTT; CDR3aa: CAISESPAGQNTEAFF
abundance: NA; d_gene: TRBD2; len: 15; j_gene: TRBJ2-7; v_gene: TRBV5-4; CDR3nt: TGTGCCAGCAGCTTCTCTCTAGCGGGATCGGACGAGCAGTACTTC; CDR3aa: CASSFSLAGSDEQYF
abundance: NA; d_gene: NA; len: 12; j_gene: TRBJ2-7; v_gene: TRBV7-9; CDR3nt: TGTGCCAGCAGCTTAGAGGTTGCCCCGGTGAACTTC; CDR3aa: CASSLEVAPVNF
abundance: NA; d_gene: NA; len: 13; j_gene: TRBJ1-2; v_gene: TRBV10-2; CDR3nt: TGCGCCAGCAGCTTTGACGGGAACTATGGCTACACCTTC; CDR3aa: CASSFDGNYGYTF
abundance: NA; d_gene: NA; len: 17; j_gene: TRBJ2-1; v_gene: TRBV7-6; CDR3nt: TGTGCCAGCAGCTTAAGTATTCCGGGCATCTCCTACAATGAGCAGTTCTTC; CDR3aa: CASSLSIPGISYNEQFF
abundance: few; d_gene: NA; len: 14; j_gene: TRBJ1-2; v_gene: TRBV7-8; CDR3nt: TGTGCCAGCACGGCCGGCTCGAGTGGCTATGGCTACACCTTC; CDR3aa: CASTAGSSGYGYTF
abundance: once; d_gene: NA; len: 13; j_gene: TRBJ2-5; v_gene: TRBV5-5; CDR3nt: TGTGCCAGCAGCTTGTGGCAGGAGGAGACCCAGTACTTC; CDR3aa: CASSLWQEETQYF
abundance: NA; d_gene: TRBD2; len: 15; j_gene: TRBJ2-4; v_gene: TRBV7-9; CDR3nt: TGTGCCAGCGGGGGACTAGCGGTAGCCAAAAACATTCAGTACTTC; CDR3aa: CASGGLAVAKNIQYF
abundance: few; d_gene: NA; len: 11; j_gene: TRBJ1-1; v_gene: TRBV10-3; CDR3nt: TGTGCCATCGGAGGGAACACTGAAGCTTTCTTT; CDR3aa: CAIGGNTEAFF
abundance: NA; d_gene: TRBD1; len: 16; j_gene: TRBJ1-1; v_gene: TRBV18; CDR3nt: TGTGCCAGCTCACCGGGGACAGGGGGGATGAACACTGAAGCTTTCTTT; CDR3aa: CASSPGTGGMNTEAFF
abundance: once; d_gene: NA; len: 15; j_gene: TRBJ1-5; v_gene: TRBV11-2; CDR3nt: TGTGCCAGCAGCTTAGATCGCGGGCAATATCAGCCCCAGCATTTT; CDR3aa: CASSLDRGQYQPQHF
abundance: NA; d_gene: TRBD1; len: 18; j_gene: TRBJ1-1; v_gene: TRBV15; CDR3nt: TGTGCCACCAGCAGAGATATCTCGAGTCGGGACAGGGGGTTTTCGGCTTTCTTT; CDR3aa: CATSRDISSRDRGFSAFF
abundance: medium-sized; d_gene: NA; len: 14; j_gene: TRBJ2-1; v_gene: TRBV27; CDR3nt: TGTGCCAGCAGTTCCGGGCGGGTAAGGGGTGAGCAGTTCTTC; CDR3aa: CASSSGRVRGEQFF
abundance: NA; d_gene: TRBD2; len: 14; j_gene: TRBJ2-7; v_gene: TRBV6-5; CDR3nt: TGTGCCAGCAGTTACCGCGGACTAGCAAGCGAGCAGTACTTC; CDR3aa: CASSYRGLASEQYF
abundance: few; d_gene: NA; len: 16; j_gene: TRBJ2-7; v_gene: TRBV19; CDR3nt: TGTGCCAGTAGTCCACCCCAAGACAGTTTCTCCTACGAGCAGTACTTC; CDR3aa: CASSPPQDSFSYEQYF
abundance: NA; d_gene: TRBD1; len: 13; j_gene: TRBJ1-1; v_gene: TRBV19; CDR3nt: TGTGCCAGTAGTATAGGACAGGGCACTGAAGCTTTCTTT; CDR3aa: CASSIGQGTEAFF
abundance: NA; d_gene: TRBD2; len: 15; j_gene: TRBJ2-7; v_gene: TRBV6-5; CDR3nt: TGTGCCAGCAGTAGCGGTAGCGGGAGCGTTTTTGAGCAGTACTTC; CDR3aa: CASSSGSGSVFEQYF
abundance: NA; d_gene: TRBD1; len: 14; j_gene: TRBJ1-4; v_gene: TRBV5-8; CDR3nt: TGTGCCAGCAGCTTGACAGGGGATGCTGAAAAACTGTTTTTT; CDR3aa: CASSLTGDAEKLFF